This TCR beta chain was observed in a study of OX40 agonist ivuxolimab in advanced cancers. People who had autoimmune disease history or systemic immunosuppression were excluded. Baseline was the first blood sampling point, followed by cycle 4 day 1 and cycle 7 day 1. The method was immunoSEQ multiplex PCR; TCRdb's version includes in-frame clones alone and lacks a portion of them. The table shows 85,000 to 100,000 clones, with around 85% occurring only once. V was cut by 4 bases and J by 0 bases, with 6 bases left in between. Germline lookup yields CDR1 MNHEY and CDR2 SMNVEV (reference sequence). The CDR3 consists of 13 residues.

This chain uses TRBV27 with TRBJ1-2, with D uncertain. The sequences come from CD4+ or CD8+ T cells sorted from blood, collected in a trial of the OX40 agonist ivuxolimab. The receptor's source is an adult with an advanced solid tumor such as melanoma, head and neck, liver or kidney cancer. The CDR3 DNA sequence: TGTGCCAGCAGTTCCTTAGCTAACTATGGCTACACCTTC. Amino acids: CASSSLANYGYTF.